The sequence of this T cell receptor beta chain was determined in a study of cytomegalovirus exposure and HLA in healthy donors. Trimming took off 5 bases at V and 0 bases at J, with 16 bases between the two ends. This CDR3 comprises 16 residues. Germline V gene data show CDR1 as LNHNV and CDR2 as YYDKDF (reference sequence). This clone appeared a few times. What it binds is not known. Study outcomes and limitations: Sequencing artifact likely explains a cluster of highly shared sequence variants. Analysis was performed later, and it showed HLA-associated TCR beta chains to be more clonally expanded than equally common others.

The PCR made use of 60 Vbeta and 13 Jbeta primers. Profiling relied on immunoSEQ multiplex PCR, and the TCRdb table lists in-frame clones only, not all of them. Counted here are approximately 110,000 clones, 74% occurring once; the ten biggest clones make up 4% to 5%. Sequences were obtained from PBMCs. V is TRBV15 and J is TRBJ1-2; D is ambiguous. The clonotype comes from a woman aged 50 to 60 in good health and CMV-seropositive. CDR3 nucleotides: TGTGCCACCAGCTCCCTCCCGAGTACCTCTAACTATGGCTACACCTTC. Translating gives CATSSLPSTSNYGYTF.